This T cell receptor (beta chain) was observed in a study of cytomegalovirus exposure and HLA in healthy donors. Only in-frame clones appear in the TCRdb table, and some are missing; sequencing was by immunoSEQ multiplex PCR. The table includes around 52,000 clones, over 75% detected once. In germline, CDR1 is SGHRS, CDR2 YFSETQ. The V end was cut by 0 bases, the J end by 2 bases, with 9 bases between. This CDR3 region has 14 residues. Material: PBMCs. This sequence joins TRBV5-1 and TRBJ2-7, with D hard to call. This TCR derives from a woman in her thirties in good health and CMV-seronegative. CDR3 coding DNA: TGCGCCAGCAGCTTGGCGCCAGAAGCCTACGAGCAGTACTTC. It codes for CASSLAPEAYEQYF.